This entry is about one TCR beta chain. What it recognizes is unknown. Clones were sequenced by immunoSEQ multiplex PCR, and TCRdb holds only the in-frame ones, with some missing. The table lists 76,000 or so clones, roughly 94% of them singletons, with around 2.1% in the top ten. This sample is part of a study of cytomegalovirus exposure and HLA in healthy donors. V lost 6 bases, J lost 5 bases, and 7 bases stayed unmatched. Germline CDR1 and CDR2: MNHNS and SASEGT. CDR3 length: 14 amino acids. Study conclusions and caveats: First-cohort TCR clusters were later found to tend to co-occur in the roughly 130 validation repertoires. TCR beta chains numbering roughly 150 were designated cytomegalovirus-associated.

V and J are TRBV6-1 and TRBJ2-1; 7 bases agree with TRBD1. This sequence was found in a woman aged 18-29 years in good health and CMV-seronegative. The sample was PBMCs. The CDR3 coding sequence is TGTGCCAGCAGGTGGGGAACAGGGGACAATGAGCAGTTCTTC. As protein: CASRWGTGDNEQFF.